This T cell receptor (beta chain) was profiled in a study of blood T cell repertoires in COVID-19. The overall study: Samples came from the United States, Italy and Spain, spanning acute and convalescent COVID-19. PBMCs, B-cell-depleted T cells, or T cells provided the cDNA or gDNA that made up the material.

Germline CDR1 is SEHNR and CDR2 is FQNEAQ (reference sequence). Losses at the gene ends were 3 bases for V and 3 bases for J; bases not matched to a gene: 5. This CDR3 spans 16 amino acids. In the study's own analysis: Amplifying reference gene primers gave estimates of nucleated cell counts. Profiling relied on immunoSEQ multiplex PCR, and the TCRdb table lists in-frame clones only, not all of them. V and J calls and clone size are copied from that table; D and trimming were computed from the DNA. The table has about 240,000 clones, nearly 90% seen once. V and J are TRBV7-9 and TRBJ1-4; TRBD1 matches 9 bases. The sequence was obtained from a woman younger than 45 with acute or convalescent COVID-19. The specimen sequenced was peripheral blood. CDR3 amino acids: CASSFDRGIANEKLFF. CDR3 in DNA: TGTGCCAGCAGCTTCGACAGGGGGATAGCTAATGAAAAACTGTTTTTT.